This TCR beta chain was sequenced during a study of identical twins. This clonotype turned up a few times. This CDR3 has 15 residues. V lost 3 bases and J lost 9; bases outside the gene matches: 11. Unique molecular identifiers were present on the cDNA, and a universal primer site came from template switching. MiXCR was run by TCRdb on the 5' RACE reads, yielding one entry per CDR3 protein. The table has 1.5 million to 2 million distinct CDR3 sequences, less than 40% seen once. This receptor was obtained from a newborn girl in good health. Specimen: cord blood. The V gene is TRBV12-3 or TRBV12-4, the J gene TRBJ2-1; the match to TRBD2 covers 7 bases. The CDR3 loop is CASSFGDYGLSEQFF. The DNA of the CDR3 is TGTGCCAGCAGTTTTGGGGACTACGGGCTATCTGAGCAGTTCTTC.